This is a list of T cell receptor beta chains from one sample in a study of shared clonotypes between healthy human individuals. Method: immunoSEQ multiplex PCR; TCRdb's copy keeps in-frame clones and lacks some. The sample yields 2 million to 2.5 million clones, approximately 95% seen once. The sample taken for sequencing was naive CD8+ T cells sorted from blood. The receptors shown here come from a man between 18 and 35 years old in good health. Both conserved end residues are part of each CDR3. D genes are given only for firm matches. Rows may omit the clone size; those that give it use once, few, many or a size class.

length,V,size,D,J,CDR3,DNA
15,TRBV7-2,-,-,TRBJ2-3,CASSFWDDPGVQQYF,TGTGCCAGCAGCTTTTGGGACGACCCAGGGGTACAGCAGTATTTT
15,TRBV4-1,-,TRBD1,TRBJ2-7,CASSPSGTGSYEQYF,TGCGCCAGCAGCCCCTCCGGGACAGGATCCTACGAGCAGTACTTC
15,TRBV13,-,-,TRBJ2-1,CASSPPGGAYNEQFF,TGTGCCAGCAGCCCCCCCGGCGGGGCCTACAATGAGCAGTTCTTC
14,TRBV5-1,-,-,TRBJ1-2,CASSLADYNYGYTF,TGCGCCAGCAGCTTGGCCGATTACAACTATGGCTACACCTTC
14,TRBV7-9,-,TRBD2,TRBJ2-4,CASSQTSGENIQYF,TGTGCCAGCAGCCAAACTAGCGGTGAAAACATTCAGTACTTC
12,TRBV5-1,-,-,TRBJ2-3,CASRFGSDTQYF,TGCGCCAGCAGGTTTGGGTCAGATACGCAGTATTTT
8,TRBV2,-,-,TRBJ1-1,CASNQAFF,TGTGCCAGCAATCAAGCTTTCTTT
13,TRBV5-4,once,-,TRBJ2-5,CASSFATEETQYF,TGTGCCAGCAGCTTTGCGACGGAAGAGACCCAGTACTTC
15,TRBV14,once,-,TRBJ1-2,CASSLLPGIPYGYTF,TGTGCCAGCAGCCTCCTCCCCGGGATCCCATATGGCTACACCTTC
13,TRBV27,-,TRBD1,TRBJ1-2,CASTTLTGGGYTF,TGTGCCAGCACTACCCTGACAGGGGGTGGCTACACCTTC
13,TRBV29-1,-,-,TRBJ2-1,CSVEPPTVDEQFF,TGCAGCGTTGAGCCCCCGACAGTTGATGAGCAGTTCTTC
14,TRBV27,-,-,TRBJ2-7,CASSFQGSSYEQYF,TGTGCCAGCAGTTTCCAGGGGTCATCCTACGAGCAGTACTTC
13,TRBV10-3,-,-,TRBJ1-4,CAISESTDWELFF,TGTGCCATCAGTGAGTCGACCGATTGGGAACTGTTTTTT
15,TRBV5-4,-,-,TRBJ2-5,CASSLEVGGKETQYF,TGTGCCAGCAGCCTCGAGGTGGGGGGAAAAGAGACCCAGTACTTC
14,TRBV6-5,-,TRBD2,TRBJ2-7,CASSATSGFYEQYF,TGTGCCAGCAGTGCGACTAGCGGGTTCTACGAGCAGTACTTC
17,TRBV7-9,-,-,TRBJ2-6,CASSLQGEDSGANVLTF,TGTGCCAGCAGCTTACAGGGAGAAGACTCTGGGGCCAACGTCCTGACTTTC
14,TRBV14,-,TRBD1,TRBJ1-3,CASSTGVYGNTIYF,TGTGCCAGCAGCACAGGGGTCTACGGAAACACCATATATTTT
16,TRBV15,-,TRBD1,TRBJ1-5,CATSRVGQGGYQPQHF,TGTGCCACCAGCAGAGTGGGACAGGGGGGTTATCAGCCCCAGCATTTT
13,TRBV5-1,-,-,TRBJ1-1,CASSSFMNTEAFF,TGCGCCAGCAGCTCTTTTATGAACACTGAAGCTTTCTTT
18,TRBV5-1,-,TRBD2,TRBJ2-3,CASSRSGLLISSTDTQYF,TGCGCCAGCAGCCGATCGGGACTACTTATATCTAGCACAGATACGCAGTATTTT
15,TRBV6-1,-,TRBD1,TRBJ2-2,CASSLTGVDTGELFF,TGTGCCAGCAGCCTAACAGGGGTTGACACCGGGGAGCTGTTTTTT
15,TRBV4-1,once,-,TRBJ2-1,CASSQDGNSYNEQFF,TGCGCCAGCAGCCAAGATGGTAACTCCTACAATGAGCAGTTCTTC
15,TRBV4-1,-,-,TRBJ2-5,CASSPGQRLQETQYF,TGCGCCAGCAGCCCAGGACAAAGACTCCAAGAGACCCAGTACTTC
14,TRBV5-6,-,-,TRBJ2-7,CASSLAEINYEQYF,TGTGCCAGCAGCTTGGCGGAGATCAACTACGAGCAGTACTTC
16,TRBV10-3,-,TRBD1,TRBJ2-3,CAISATGGEGTDTQYF,TGTGCCATCAGTGCAACAGGGGGTGAAGGCACAGATACGCAGTATTTT
14,TRBV25-1,-,TRBD1,TRBJ2-1,CASSVTGWNNEQFF,TGTGCCAGCAGTGTGACAGGGTGGAACAATGAGCAGTTCTTC
16,TRBV7-9,-,-,TRBJ2-6,CASSLVRGTGANVLTF,TGTGCCAGCAGCTTAGTTAGGGGAACTGGGGCCAACGTCCTGACTTTC
14,TRBV6-5,-,-,TRBJ1-1,CASSYSEGYTEAFF,TGTGCCAGCAGTTACTCAGAGGGATACACTGAAGCTTTCTTT
15,TRBV6-6,-,TRBD2,TRBJ2-7,CASSYNWREVGEQYF,TGTGCCAGCAGTTACAACTGGCGGGAGGTAGGCGAGCAGTACTTC
20,TRBV2,-,-,TRBJ2-6,CASSEPVRQLFLSGANVLTF,TGTGCCAGCAGTGAGCCCGTTAGACAGCTCTTTCTCTCTGGGGCCAACGTCCTGACTTTC
13,TRBV28,-,-,TRBJ2-7,CASSLAGRYEQYF,TGTGCCAGCAGTTTGGCAGGGCGTTACGAGCAGTACTTC
13,TRBV28,-,-,TRBJ2-5,CASGRTVQETQYF,TGTGCCAGCGGGAGGACGGTTCAAGAGACCCAGTACTTC
15,TRBV2,-,-,TRBJ2-7,CASSSQGGRLWEQYF,TGTGCCAGCAGTTCTCAGGGTGGGCGACTTTGGGAGCAGTACTTC
17,TRBV9,-,-,TRBJ2-4,CASSVRLVTASKNIQYF,TGTGCCAGCAGCGTTAGACTAGTTACTGCCTCCAAAAACATTCAGTACTTC
16,TRBV7-2,-,TRBD2,TRBJ2-3,CASSLGAGVVTDTQYF,TGTGCCAGCAGCCTCGGAGCGGGAGTGGTCACAGATACGCAGTATTTT
13,TRBV25-1,-,-,TRBJ2-5,CASGEIGGETQYF,TGTGCCAGCGGGGAGATAGGGGGAGAGACCCAGTACTTC
16,TRBV2,-,-,TRBJ1-4,CASSRLDSKLNEKLFF,TGTGCCAGCAGTCGCTTAGACAGCAAGCTAAATGAAAAACTGTTTTTT
15,TRBV9,few,-,TRBJ1-6,CASSPQGTNNSPLHF,TGTGCCAGCAGCCCTCAAGGGACCAATAATTCACCCCTCCACTTT
14,TRBV4-3,-,-,TRBJ2-7,CASSQTTDSYEQYF,TGCGCCAGCAGCCAGACGACGGACTCCTACGAGCAGTACTTC
16,TRBV6-1,-,-,TRBJ1-6,CASSEGNSLYNSPLHF,TGTGCCAGCAGTGAGGGAAACAGCCTCTATAATTCACCCCTCCACTTT
16,TRBV6-6,-,-,TRBJ1-5,CASTYKGPGSNQPQHF,TGTGCCAGCACCTATAAGGGACCAGGGAGCAATCAGCCCCAGCATTTT
16,TRBV5-6,-,TRBD2,TRBJ2-1,CASSLEAGGPSDEQFF,TGTGCCAGCAGCTTGGAAGCGGGAGGGCCGTCTGATGAGCAGTTCTTC
15,TRBV19,-,TRBD1,TRBJ2-3,CASSMWTGGADTQYF,TGTGCCAGTAGTATGTGGACAGGGGGTGCAGATACGCAGTATTTT
14,TRBV13,-,TRBD1,TRBJ2-7,CASSLEGGPYEQYF,TGTGCCAGCAGCTTAGAAGGGGGCCCCTACGAGCAGTACTTC
12,TRBV11-2,-,-,TRBJ1-1,CASSLGGGEAFF,TGTGCCAGCAGCTTAGGTGGCGGTGAAGCTTTCTTT
19,TRBV28,-,TRBD2,TRBJ2-1,CASSFIPTEGLARYNEQFF,TGTGCCAGCAGTTTCATACCAACCGAGGGACTAGCTCGCTACAATGAGCAGTTCTTC
14,TRBV25-1,-,-,TRBJ2-2,CASSEYTNTGELFF,TGTGCCAGCAGTGAATATACGAACACCGGGGAGCTGTTTTTT
13,TRBV6-1,-,-,TRBJ2-7,CASSEALTYEQYF,TGTGCCAGCAGTGAAGCCCTTACCTACGAGCAGTACTTC
12,TRBV7-8,-,-,TRBJ2-7,CASSMDPYEQYF,TGTGCCAGCAGCATGGACCCCTACGAGCAGTACTTC
13,TRBV19,-,-,TRBJ2-1,CATRDTSYNEQFF,TGTGCCACCCGGGACACGTCCTACAATGAGCAGTTCTTC
15,TRBV9,-,-,TRBJ2-3,CASSDNGGDTDTQYF,TGTGCCAGCAGCGATAACGGGGGAGACACAGATACGCAGTATTTT
15,TRBV9,-,-,TRBJ1-1,CASSPTRMVNTEAFF,TGTGCCAGCAGCCCAACGAGGATGGTGAACACTGAAGCTTTCTTT
14,TRBV7-2,-,-,TRBJ2-1,CASSLEPLADEQFF,TGTGCCAGCAGCTTAGAGCCTCTAGCAGACGAGCAGTTCTTC
14,TRBV15,-,-,TRBJ2-5,CATSRDRWLETQYF,TGTGCCACCAGCAGAGATCGGTGGCTAGAAACCCAGTACTTC
12,TRBV27,few,-,TRBJ2-2,CASSLIAGELFF,TGTGCCAGCAGTTTAATCGCCGGGGAGCTGTTTTTT
15,TRBV27,-,-,TRBJ2-7,CASSSRGDSSYEQYF,TGTGCCAGCAGTTCTCGGGGGGACAGCTCCTACGAGCAGTACTTC
12,TRBV6-1,-,-,TRBJ2-5,CASSEGYETQYF,TGTGCCAGCAGTGAAGGGTATGAGACCCAGTACTTC